This T cell receptor (beta chain) appears in the sequencing data of a study of blood T cell repertoires in COVID-19. On the study more broadly: T cells, B-cell-depleted T cells, or PBMCs supplied cDNA or gDNA.

TCRdb keeps only in-frame clones here, not all; method: immunoSEQ multiplex PCR. The sample carries approximately 390,000 clones, more than 75% recorded once. This CDR3 comprises 14 residues. Trimming took 1 base from V and 5 from J, leaving 10 bases between them. Looked up from germline, CDR1 is SEHNR and CDR2 is FQNEAQ (reference sequence). The chain employs TRBV7-9 and TRBJ2-3, with a tentative D call TRBD2 (6 bases). Sequenced material: peripheral blood. This sequence was found in a woman aged 60-75 years with COVID-19, enrolled during active disease. CDR3 residues: CASSLGRARDTQYF. CDR3 coding DNA: TGTGCCAGCAGCTTAGGGAGGGCAAGAGATACGCAGTATTTT.